These 24 T cell receptor beta chains came from one sample sequenced in a study of persistence of HIV-infected CD4 T cells. This was the immunoSEQ version 4 assay in survey mode. Clones were sequenced by immunoSEQ multiplex PCR, and TCRdb holds only the in-frame ones, with some missing. Of 35,000 to 40,000 clones detected, around 90% appear once; the ten largest clones hold under 1.5%. Nonspecific anti-CD3/anti-CD28 bead stimulation represents the broad CD4+ T cell repertoire. Responding CD4+ T cells were sorted by upregulation of both CD40 ligand and CD69. For these TCRs, the target antigens are not known. The starting material was CD4+ T cells sorted from PBMCs after roughly 18-hour stimulation, obtained from a patient who received antiretroviral therapy. All receptors derive from an adult man with HIV who was CMV-seropositive.

CDR3 sequence: CASSLVSGVLGNIQYF. DNA of the CDR3: TGTGCCAGCAGCTTGGTCTCAGGGGTATTAGGAAACATTCAGTACTTC. This chain links TRBV5-4 with TRBJ2-4, with D maybe TRBD1 (6 bases). V was cut by 0 bases and J by 6 bases, with 16 bases left in between. The CDR3 consists of 16 residues. Germline assignment: CDR1 SGHNT and CDR2 YYREEE (reference sequence).

V gene TRBV5-4 combines with J gene TRBJ2-3; 8 bases are shared with TRBD2. Germline V lookup: CDR1 SGHNT, CDR2 YYREEE (reference sequence). The CDR3 extends over 15 amino acids. V dropped 4 bases and J dropped 2; count of bases not matched to a gene: 6. CDR3 bases: TGTGCCAGCAGCATCACTAGCGGATCCACAGATACGCAGTATTTT. It encodes CASSITSGSTDTQYF.

This chain links TRBV6-1 with TRBJ1-5; 9 positions match TRBD1. Trimming cost V 2 bases and J 2 bases; bases outside gene matches: 4. From germline, CDR1 is MNHNS and CDR2 SASEGT. The CDR3 is made up of 16 amino acids. Here the CDR3 reads CASSERRQGGNQPQHF. The CDR3 DNA follows: TGTGCCAGCAGTGAAAGGCGACAGGGGGGCAATCAGCCCCAGCATTTT.

V is TRBV30 and J is TRBJ1-6, with 8 positions matching TRBD1. The germline V gene has CDR1 GTSNPN and CDR2 SVGIG (reference sequence). Germline trimming cut 4 bases from V and 8 bases from J; bases unmatched to any gene: 1. The CDR3 sequence is 12 residues long. CDR3 coding DNA: TGTGCCTGGAACAGGGGGTATTCACCCCTCCACTTT. The encoded protein is CAWNRGYSPLHF.

The rearrangement uses TRBV6-5 and TRBJ2-7; D is possibly TRBD1 or TRBD2 (5 bases each). The CDR3 sequence is 16 residues long. Germline V gives CDR1 MNHEY, CDR2 SVGAGI. Between the trimmed V and J ends, which lost 4 bases and 1 base, there was a span of 17 bases. The CDR3 nucleotides read TGTGCCAGCAGTTCCCCCCGGGGCACTAGATCCTACGAGCAGTACTTC. It specifies CASSSPRGTRSYEQYF.

In DNA form, the CDR3 reads TGTGCCAGTAGAACCGGGACAGGGGCGAATGAGCAGTTCTTC. Its translation is CASRTGTGANEQFF. The chain carries TRBV19 and TRBJ2-1; TRBD1 matches 10 bases. CDR1 LNHDA and CDR2 SQIVND come from the germline V gene (reference sequence). V lost 6 bases to trimming and J lost 7 bases; unmatched junction nucleotides: 6. The CDR3 length is 14 residues.

This clone was counted a few times. The CDR3 spells CASSLPDNTEAFF. The CDR3 coding sequence is TGTGCCAGCAGTTTACCAGATAACACTGAAGCTTTCTTT. This chain joins TRBV27 and TRBJ1-1; D unresolved. The V gene's germline CDR1 is MNHEY and CDR2 SMNVEV (reference sequence). V lost 2 bases and J 2 bases, leaving 6 bases between the germline ends. The CDR3 is 13 amino acids.

This chain connects TRBV4-2 to TRBJ2-1; D may be TRBD2 (5 bases). The CDR3 is 16 residues long. V lost 2 bases to trimming and J lost 0 bases, with 11 bases between them. Germline values: CDR1 LGHNA, CDR2 YNFKEQ. The CDR3 is CASSQLAGDSYNEQFF. CDR3 DNA: TGTGCCAGCAGCCAATTGGCCGGGGACTCCTACAATGAGCAGTTCTTC.

This rearrangement joins TRBV7-2 to TRBJ2-2, with 8 bases that match TRBD2. Germline V gene data show CDR1 as SGHTA and CDR2 as FQGNSA. V was pared by 5 bases and J by 5 bases, with 7 bases of the junction left unmatched. The CDR3 is 15 residues long. CDR3 region: CASSLRTSSTGELFF. Here the CDR3 DNA reads TGTGCCAGCAGCCTCCGGACTAGCAGTACCGGGGAGCTGTTTTTT.

V usage is TRBV19 and J usage is TRBJ1-2, with D possibly being TRBD1 (5 bases). The V gene lost 7 bases and the J gene lost 2 bases, with 17 bases spanning the gap. Germline CDR1 and CDR2: LNHDA and SQIVND (reference sequence). The length of the CDR3 is 15 residues. The CDR3 region has the DNA TGTGCCAGTACCCCGAGGGGCAGAGAGAACTATGGCTACACCTTC. It is translated as CASTPRGRENYGYTF.

V gene TRBV6-5 combines with J gene TRBJ1-2; 7 bases match TRBD1. The V gene's germline CDR1 is MNHEY and CDR2 SVGAGI. This CDR3 contains 12 residues. With V trimmed by 6 bases and J by 14 bases, 12 bases remained unmatched. The CDR3 region has the DNA TGTGCCAGCAGCGTCAGACAGGGATCTTCGACCTTC. Encoded protein: CASSVRQGSSTF.

This chain uses TRBV19 with TRBJ2-3, with 12 bases that match TRBD2. There are 17 residues in the CDR3. With 0 bases clipped from V and 4 bases from J, the junction kept 5 bases outside the gene matches. Germline-derived CDR1 and CDR2 are LNHDA and SQIVND (reference sequence). The CDR3 sequence is CASSIERLAGESDTQYF. Written as DNA, the CDR3 is TGTGCCAGTAGTATAGAAAGACTAGCGGGGGAATCAGATACGCAGTATTTT.

CDR3 nucleotide sequence: TGTGCCAGCAGCTCTAGCGGGAGAGGAAATGAGCAGTTCTTC. Amino acids: CASSSSGRGNEQFF. The chain carries TRBV7-2 and TRBJ2-1, with TRBD2 identical over 10 bases. Germline CDR1 is SGHTA and CDR2 is FQGNSA. V lost 4 bases, J lost 7 bases, and 4 bases stayed unmatched. CDR3 length: 14 residues.

This rearrangement joins TRBV2 to TRBJ2-6; 7 nucleotides line up with TRBD1. Trimming cost V 7 bases and J 4 bases; bases outside gene matches: 10. The CDR3 extends over 16 amino acids. Germline-derived CDR1 and CDR2 are SNHLY and FYNNEI. The CDR3 region is CASKTGFRLGANVLTF. In DNA, the CDR3 is TGTGCCAGCAAGACAGGGTTTCGTCTCGGGGCCAACGTCCTGACTTTC. Filled out from reference TRBV2 and TRBJ2-6, the complete variable domain reads EPEVTQTPSHQVTQMGQEVILRCVPISNHLYFYWYRQILGQKVEFLVSFYNNEISEKSEIFDDQFSVERPDGSNFTLKIRSTKLEDSAMYFCASKTGFRLGANVLTFGAGSRLTVL.

This sequence joins TRBV30 and TRBJ1-5; 9 bases match TRBD1. V lost 5 bases, J lost 0 bases, and 17 bases stayed unmatched. Germline V gives CDR1 GTSNPN, CDR2 SVGIG (reference sequence). The CDR3 totals 19 residues. The CDR3 is CAWGRRTGVNYYSNQPQHF. In DNA, the CDR3 is TGTGCCTGGGGACGGAGGACAGGGGTAAACTATTATAGCAATCAGCCCCAGCATTTT.

The rearrangement links TRBV4-2 to TRBJ1-1; D might be TRBD1 (5 bases). This CDR3 is 14 amino acids long. V lost 3 bases to trimming and J lost 1 base, with 9 bases between them. Germline V gene data show CDR1 as LGHNA and CDR2 as YNFKEQ. The CDR3 DNA sequence: TGTGCCAGCAGCCAGGGACGGCAGAACACTGAAGCTTTCTTT. This translates into CASSQGRQNTEAFF.

This chain uses TRBV18 with TRBJ2-6; D remains unclear. The germline V gene encodes CDR1 KGHSH and CDR2 LQKENI. The length of the CDR3 is 14 residues. The germline V and J ends were trimmed by 1 base and 3 bases, with 4 bases remaining between them. The CDR3 coding sequence is TGTGCCAGCTCACCACAGGGTGGGGCCAACGTCCTGACTTTC. Translated: CASSPQGGANVLTF.

This clone came up a few times. The chain couples TRBV5-1 to TRBJ1-1, with D uncertain. V was clipped by 0 bases and J by 0 bases, with 9 bases between them. CDR1 and CDR2 from the germline V gene are SGHRS and YFSETQ. This CDR3 comprises 15 residues. The DNA for the CDR3 is TGCGCCAGCAGCTTGGGCGGACTGATGAACACTGAAGCTTTCTTT. Encoded protein: CASSLGGLMNTEAFF. Complete variable domain (other parts from reference TRBV5-1 and TRBJ1-1): KAGVTQTPRYLIKTRGQQVTLSCSPISGHRSVSWYQQTPGQGLQFLFEYFSETQRNKGNFPGRFSGRQFSNSRSEMNVSTLELGDSALYLCASSLGGLMNTEAFFGQGTRLTVV.

The chain is built from TRBV5-8 and TRBJ2-5, with 11 bases matching TRBD1. Trimming cost V 3 bases and J 5 bases; bases outside gene matches: 9. Germline-derived CDR1 and CDR2 are SGHTS and YDEGEE. The CDR3 is 16 amino acids. CDR3 nucleotide sequence: TGTGCCAGCAGCTCAACCGGGACAGGGGGAGGCGAGACCCAGTACTTC. Translation gives CASSSTGTGGGETQYF.

CDR3 in amino acids: CASSTQGGAGELFF. CDR3 sequence (DNA): TGTGCCAGTAGTACGCAAGGGGGCGCGGGGGAGCTGTTTTTT. The J gene is TRBJ2-2, the V gene TRBV19; 7 bases line up with TRBD1. Per the germline V gene, CDR1 is LNHDA and CDR2 is SQIVND (reference sequence). Trimming at V came to 4 bases and at J to 8 bases, leaving 7 bases not matched to a gene. This CDR3 contains 14 residues.

This clone was observed a single time. The rearrangement uses TRBV3-1 (or the pseudogene TRBV3-2) and TRBJ1-4, with 7 bases that match TRBD1. The germline V gene encodes CDR1 LGHDT and CDR2 YNNKEL (reference sequence). This CDR3 has 12 residues. With 8 bases clipped from V and 6 bases from J, the junction kept 3 bases outside the gene matches. The CDR3 sequence: CASGTGDEKLFF. In DNA form, the CDR3 reads TGTGCCAGCGGAACAGGGGATGAAAAACTGTTTTTT.

Written as DNA, the CDR3 is TGTGCCAGCAGCCAAGGTACCGGCCGCTCTGGAAACACCATATATTTT. Protein product: CASSQGTGRSGNTIYF. The chain carries TRBV3-1 (or the pseudogene TRBV3-2) and TRBJ1-3; no clear D gene. The CDR3 covers 16 residues. CDR1 and CDR2 from the germline V gene are LGHDT and YNNKEL (reference sequence). The V and J ends lost 1 base and 0 bases respectively, with 10 bases between them.

This chain connects TRBV27 to TRBJ2-7; TRBD2 might be the D (5 bases). The CDR3 is made up of 12 amino acids. Looked up from germline, CDR1 is MNHEY and CDR2 is SMNVEV (reference sequence). V was shortened by 2 bases and J by 6 bases, with 8 bases between the two germline ends. The CDR3 region is CASSLSGLEQYF. CDR3 nucleotide sequence: TGTGCCAGCAGTTTAAGCGGACTCGAGCAGTACTTC.

The chain is built from TRBV5-1 and TRBJ2-7; 10 nucleotides align to TRBD1. V lost 3 bases and J lost 5; bases outside the gene matches: 5. There are 14 residues in the CDR3. Germline V gene sequence: CDR1 SGHRS, CDR2 YFSETQ. CDR3 DNA: TGCGCCAGCAGCTGGGGACAGGGGAACAACGAGCAGTACTTC. Its translation is CASSWGQGNNEQYF.